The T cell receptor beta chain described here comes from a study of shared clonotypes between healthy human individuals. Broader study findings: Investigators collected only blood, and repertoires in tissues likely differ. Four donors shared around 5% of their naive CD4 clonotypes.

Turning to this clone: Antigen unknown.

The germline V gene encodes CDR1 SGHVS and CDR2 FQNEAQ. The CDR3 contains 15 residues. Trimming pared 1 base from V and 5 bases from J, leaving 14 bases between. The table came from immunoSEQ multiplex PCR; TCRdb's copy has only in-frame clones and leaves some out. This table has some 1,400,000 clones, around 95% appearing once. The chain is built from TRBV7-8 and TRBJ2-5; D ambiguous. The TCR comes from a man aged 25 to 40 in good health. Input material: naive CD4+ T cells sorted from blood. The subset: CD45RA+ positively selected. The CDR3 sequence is CASSLGTLRMETQYF. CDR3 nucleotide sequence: TGTGCCAGCAGCTTAGGTACGCTCCGGATGGAGACCCAGTACTTC.